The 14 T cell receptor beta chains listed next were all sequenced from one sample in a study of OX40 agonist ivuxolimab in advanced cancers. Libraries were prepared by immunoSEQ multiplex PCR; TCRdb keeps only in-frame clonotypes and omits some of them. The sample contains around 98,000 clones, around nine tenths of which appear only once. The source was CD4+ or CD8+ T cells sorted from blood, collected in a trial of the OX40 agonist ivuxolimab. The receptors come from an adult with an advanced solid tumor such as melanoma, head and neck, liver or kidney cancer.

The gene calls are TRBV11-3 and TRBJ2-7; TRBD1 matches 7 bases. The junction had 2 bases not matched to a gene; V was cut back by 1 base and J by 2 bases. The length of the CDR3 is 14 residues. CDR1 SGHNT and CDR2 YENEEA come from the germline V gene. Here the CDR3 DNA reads TGTGCCAGCAGCTTAGGACAGGGTCCCTACGAGCAGTACTTC. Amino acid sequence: CASSLGQGPYEQYF.

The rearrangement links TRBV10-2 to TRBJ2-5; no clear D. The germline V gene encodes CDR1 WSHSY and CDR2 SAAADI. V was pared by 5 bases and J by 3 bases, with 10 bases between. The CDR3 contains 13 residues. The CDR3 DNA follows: TGCGCCAGCAGTATACGAGGAAAAGAGACCCAGTACTTC. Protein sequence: CASSIRGKETQYF.

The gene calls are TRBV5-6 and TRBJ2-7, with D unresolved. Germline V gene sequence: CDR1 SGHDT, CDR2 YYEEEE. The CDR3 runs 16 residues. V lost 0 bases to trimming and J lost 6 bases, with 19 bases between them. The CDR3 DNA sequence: TGTGCCAGCAGCTTGGTTCCGAAACCCCCATCGGCCGAGCAGTACTTC. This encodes CASSLVPKPPSAEQYF.

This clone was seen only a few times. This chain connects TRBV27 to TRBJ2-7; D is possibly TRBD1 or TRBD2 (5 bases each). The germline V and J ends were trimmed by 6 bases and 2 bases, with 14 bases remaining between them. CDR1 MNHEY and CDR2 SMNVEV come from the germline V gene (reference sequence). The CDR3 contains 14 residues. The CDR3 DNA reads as TGTGCCAGCAGCGCAGTGAGGGACCCCTACGAGCAGTACTTC. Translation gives CASSAVRDPYEQYF.

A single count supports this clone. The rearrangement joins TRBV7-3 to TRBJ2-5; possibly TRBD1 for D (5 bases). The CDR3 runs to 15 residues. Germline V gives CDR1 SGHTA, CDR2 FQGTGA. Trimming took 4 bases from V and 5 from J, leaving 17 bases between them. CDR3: CASSYRGSPEETQYF. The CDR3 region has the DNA TGTGCCAGCAGCTATAGGGGCTCCCCCGAGGAGACCCAGTACTTC.

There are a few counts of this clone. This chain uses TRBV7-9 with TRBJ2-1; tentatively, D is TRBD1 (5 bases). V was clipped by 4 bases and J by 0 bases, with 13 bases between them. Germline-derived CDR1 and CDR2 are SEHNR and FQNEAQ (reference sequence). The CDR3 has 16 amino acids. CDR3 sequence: CASSSIRVSSYNEQFF. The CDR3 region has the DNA TGTGCCAGCAGCTCCATCAGGGTGAGCTCCTACAATGAGCAGTTCTTC.

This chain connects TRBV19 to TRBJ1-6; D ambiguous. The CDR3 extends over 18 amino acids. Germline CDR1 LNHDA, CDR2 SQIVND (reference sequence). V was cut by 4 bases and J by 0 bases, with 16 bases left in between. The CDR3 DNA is TGTGCCAGTAGTACCAGGACGCGCCCTAGCTCCTATAATTCACCCCTCCACTTT. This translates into CASSTRTRPSSYNSPLHF.

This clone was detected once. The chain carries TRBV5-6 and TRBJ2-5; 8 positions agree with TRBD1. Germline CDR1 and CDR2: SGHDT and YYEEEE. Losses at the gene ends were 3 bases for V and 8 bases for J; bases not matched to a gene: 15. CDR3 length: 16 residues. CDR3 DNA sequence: TGTGCCAGCAGCTCCATCGTCGGACAGGGCGAAAGTACCCAGTACTTC. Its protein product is CASSSIVGQGESTQYF.

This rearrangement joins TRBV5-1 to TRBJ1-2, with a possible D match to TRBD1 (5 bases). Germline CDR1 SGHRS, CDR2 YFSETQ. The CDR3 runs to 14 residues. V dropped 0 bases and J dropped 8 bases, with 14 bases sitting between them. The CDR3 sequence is CASSLGGQARGYTF. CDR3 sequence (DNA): TGCGCCAGCAGCTTGGGGGGCCAGGCCCGAGGCTACACCTTC.

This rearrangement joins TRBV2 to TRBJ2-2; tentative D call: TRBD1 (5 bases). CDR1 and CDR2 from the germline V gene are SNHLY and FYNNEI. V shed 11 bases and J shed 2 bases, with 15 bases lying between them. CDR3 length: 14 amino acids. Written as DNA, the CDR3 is TGTGCCGTAGGGCAGGGTCGAAACACCGGGGAGCTGTTTTTT. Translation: CAVGQGRNTGELFF. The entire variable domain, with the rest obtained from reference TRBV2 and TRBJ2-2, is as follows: EPEVTQTPSHQVTQMGQEVILRCVPISNHLYFYWYRQILGQKVEFLVSFYNNEISEKSEIFDDQFSVERPDGSNFTLKIRSTKLEDSAMYFCAVGQGRNTGELFFGEGSRLTVL.

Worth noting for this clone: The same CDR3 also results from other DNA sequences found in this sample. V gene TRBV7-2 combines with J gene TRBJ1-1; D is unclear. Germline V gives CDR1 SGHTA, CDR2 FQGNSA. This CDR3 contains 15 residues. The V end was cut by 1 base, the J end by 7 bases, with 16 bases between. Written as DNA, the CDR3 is TGTGCCAGCAGCTTAGAGGCCGCGGGAAGTAGTGAAGCTTTCTTT. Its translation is CASSLEAAGSSEAFF.

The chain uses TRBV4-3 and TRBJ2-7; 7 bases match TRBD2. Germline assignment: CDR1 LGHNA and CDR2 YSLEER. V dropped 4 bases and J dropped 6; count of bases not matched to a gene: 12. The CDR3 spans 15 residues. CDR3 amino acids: CASSRTGTTGGEQYF. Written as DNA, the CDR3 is TGCGCCAGCAGCCGAACCGGGACTACCGGAGGCGAGCAGTACTTC.

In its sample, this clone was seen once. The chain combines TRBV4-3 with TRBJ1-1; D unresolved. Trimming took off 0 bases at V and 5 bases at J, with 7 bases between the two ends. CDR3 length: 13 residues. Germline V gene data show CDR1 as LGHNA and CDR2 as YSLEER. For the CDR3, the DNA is TGCGCCAGCAGCCAAGATTTGGAGACTGAAGCTTTCTTT. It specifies CASSQDLETEAFF.

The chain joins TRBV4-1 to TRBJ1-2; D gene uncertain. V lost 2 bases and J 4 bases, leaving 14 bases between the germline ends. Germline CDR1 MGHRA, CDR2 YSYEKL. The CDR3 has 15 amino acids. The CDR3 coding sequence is TGCGCCAGCAGCCAACCGACCGGGTCCTCCTATGGCTACACCTTC. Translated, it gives CASSQPTGSSYGYTF.